This passage covers 13 T cell receptor beta chains from one sample sequenced in a study of cytomegalovirus exposure and HLA in healthy donors. Primers: 60 Vbeta forward and 13 Jbeta reverse. Sequencing was performed with immunoSEQ multiplex PCR; in TCRdb, only in-frame clones are kept and a portion is missing. The sample consists of 130,000 or so clones, around 77% of them appearing once. Sequences were obtained from PBMCs. Source of these receptors: a man aged 25 to 45 in good health and CMV-seronegative.

The rearrangement joins TRBV19 to TRBJ1-1, with TRBD1 matching 8 bases. Germline trimming cut 4 bases from V and 10 bases from J; bases unmatched to any gene: 8. This CDR3 is 13 amino acids long. Germline assignment: CDR1 LNHDA and CDR2 SQIVND (reference sequence). This CDR3 is CASSTQTGVRAFF. For the CDR3, the DNA is TGTGCCAGTAGTACCCAGACAGGGGTTAGAGCTTTCTTT.

This chain connects TRBV18 to TRBJ2-7, with TRBD1 matching over 7 bases. V shed 3 bases and J 4 bases; nucleotides not matched to a gene: 3. From germline, CDR1 is KGHSH and CDR2 LQKENI. CDR3 size: 13 residues. CDR3 DNA sequence: TGTGCCAGCTCACCGGACAGGCGGTACGAGCAGTACTTC. This translates into CASSPDRRYEQYF.

The chain links TRBV6-4 to TRBJ2-1; 7 positions match TRBD2. The CDR3 loop spans 16 amino acids. J was trimmed by 0 bases and V by 0 bases; bases with no gene match: 2. The germline CDR1 and CDR2 sequences are MRHNA and SNTAGT. The CDR3 DNA follows: TGTGCCAGCAGTGACTCGGGGACTAACTCCTACAATGAGCAGTTCTTC. Translating it yields CASSDSGTNSYNEQFF.

The chain recombines TRBV18 with TRBJ1-2, with 7 positions matching TRBD1. The CDR3 consists of 15 residues. The V segment lost 3 bases and the J segment 0 bases; nucleotides outside the gene matches: 4. The germline V gene encodes CDR1 KGHSH and CDR2 LQKENI. CDR3 sequence reads: CASSPGQTSNYGYTF. In DNA, the CDR3 is TGTGCCAGCTCACCGGGACAGACCTCTAACTATGGCTACACCTTC.

This clone was detected a few times. The gene calls are TRBV5-7 and TRBJ2-4; tentatively, D is TRBD2 (5 bases). TRBV5-7 is flagged as an ORF with uncertain function. The CDR3 is 14 amino acids. Between the trimmed V and J ends, which lost 7 bases and 3 bases, there was a span of 14 bases. The CDR3 nucleotides are TGTGCCAGCTGGGAGAGGCCGTACAAAAACATTCAGTACTTC. Protein: CASWERPYKNIQYF.

V gene TRBV25-1 combines with J gene TRBJ1-2; D uncertain. The length of the CDR3 is 12 residues. V shed 5 bases and J shed 3 bases, with 7 bases lying between them. Germline CDR1 and CDR2: MGHDK and SYGVNS. The CDR3 is CASSPRDYGYTF. In DNA, the CDR3 is TGTGCCAGCAGTCCCCGAGACTATGGCTACACCTTC.

This clone showed up just a few times. The gene calls are TRBV15 and TRBJ2-5; 8 nucleotides align to TRBD2. The J call may be in error: the DNA end matches TRBJ2-7 better. Germline CDR1 LNHNV, CDR2 YYDKDF (reference sequence). This CDR3 spans 15 amino acids. The CDR3 nucleotides read TGTGCCACCAGCAGGGGGGCTAGCGGGTTAAACGAGCAGTACTTC. Its protein is CATSRGASGLNEQYF.

This clone turned up a few times. This chain joins TRBV15 and TRBJ1-1; D possibly corresponds to TRBD1 (5 bases). CDR1 is LNHNV, CDR2 YYDKDF, per germline (reference sequence). The CDR3 runs 13 residues. V dropped 2 bases and J dropped 8 bases, with 12 bases sitting between them. The CDR3 region is CATSRSGPWEAFF. CDR3 coding DNA: TGTGCCACCAGCAGATCAGGGCCCTGGGAAGCTTTCTTT.

The chain recombines TRBV27 with TRBJ1-1, with D unresolved. CDR1 and CDR2 (germline): MNHEY, SMNVEV (reference sequence). The CDR3 runs 13 residues. Deletions cut 4 bases from V and 3 bases from J, with 9 bases between. CDR3 bases: TGTGCCAGCAGTTATACCCTAGACACTGAAGCTTTCTTT. Its protein product is CASSYTLDTEAFF.

The genes are TRBV4-1 and TRBJ1-1; a possible D gene is TRBD1 (5 bases). V lost 1 base and J lost 7, with 13 bases in between. Per the germline V gene, CDR1 is MGHRA and CDR2 is YSYEKL. This CDR3 spans 14 amino acids. The CDR3 nucleotides read TGCGCCAGCAGCCAAGCCCAGATCGGGGGTGAAGCTTTCTTT. Its protein is CASSQAQIGGEAFF.

The CDR3 is CAWSGTTGAYSGNTIYF. The DNA for the CDR3 is TGTGCCTGGAGTGGAACGACAGGAGCCTACTCTGGAAACACCATATATTTT. The rearrangement uses TRBV30 and TRBJ1-3; D is perhaps TRBD1 (6 bases). The length of the CDR3 is 17 residues. Deletions cut 1 base from V and 0 bases from J, with 16 bases between. Germline V gene lookup returns CDR1 GTSNPN and CDR2 SVGIG (reference sequence). Together with reference TRBV30 and TRBJ1-3, the CDR3 gives the full variable domain: SQTIHQWPATLVQPVGSPLSLECTVEGTSNPNLYWYRQAAGRGLQLLFYSVGIGQISSEVPQNLSASRPQDRQFILSSKKLLLSDSGFYLCAWSGTTGAYSGNTIYFGEGSWLTVV.

The V and J genes are TRBV4-1 and TRBJ1-1; perhaps TRBD1 as D (5 bases). The CDR3 runs to 15 residues. Germline V lookup: CDR1 MGHRA, CDR2 YSYEKL. V was pared by 0 bases and J by 5 bases, with 13 bases between. The CDR3 DNA follows: TGCGCCAGCAGCCAAGAGTCTGCGGGGCGGACTGAAGCTTTCTTT. Its translation: CASSQESAGRTEAFF.

The chain employs TRBV18 and TRBJ2-1; 7 bases align to TRBD2. CDR3 size: 12 residues. V lost 6 bases and J lost 9; bases outside the gene matches: 5. From germline, CDR1 is KGHSH and CDR2 LQKENI. The CDR3 DNA follows: TGTGCCAGCTCCCTAGGGGAGGGTGAGCAGTTCTTC. Residues: CASSLGEGEQFF.